These 12 T cell receptor beta chains originate from one sample sequenced in a study of blood T cell repertoires in COVID-19. The table came from immunoSEQ multiplex PCR; TCRdb's copy has only in-frame clones and leaves some out. The profile shows 150,000 to 170,000 clones, about 88% of them singletons. Sequencing was done on a sample of PBMCs or T cells enriched from blood (not recorded which). The origin of the receptors is a man aged 50 or older who had recovered from COVID-19.

This clone was found a few times. The chain has TRBV27 and TRBJ1-2; TRBD1 matches at 9 bases. The CDR3 consists of 17 residues. V shed 5 bases and J 0 bases; nucleotides not matched to a gene: 10. CDR1 and CDR2 (germline): MNHEY, SMNVEV (reference sequence). CDR3 nucleotides: TGTGCCAGCAGTACCACACAGGGGGCAGCCTCTAACTATGGCTACACCTTC. Translation gives CASSTTQGAASNYGYTF.

The V call is TRBV11-2, the J call TRBJ1-3; 8 positions match TRBD1. CDR3 size: 15 residues. Germline V gene data show CDR1 as SGHAT and CDR2 as FQNNGV. Unmatched junction bases numbered 3, after V lost 5 bases and J lost 0 bases. The CDR3 here is CASSPGGVSGNTIYF. DNA for the CDR3: TGTGCCAGCAGCCCAGGGGGCGTCTCTGGAAACACCATATATTTT.

The gene calls are TRBV3-1 (or the pseudogene TRBV3-2) and TRBJ1-2; D ambiguous. The germline gives CDR1 LGHDT, CDR2 YNNKEL (reference sequence). The CDR3 has 12 residues. V was clipped by 6 bases and J by 3 bases, with 8 bases between them. CDR3 amino acids: CASRSLDYGYTF. CDR3 coding DNA: TGTGCCAGCAGGTCCCTTGACTATGGCTACACCTTC.

Only one count was recorded for this clone. J is TRBJ1-2 and V is TRBV30, with 10 bases that match TRBD1. Germline trimming cut 1 base from V and 5 bases from J; bases unmatched to any gene: 7. The CDR3 loop spans 15 amino acids. Germline V gives CDR1 GTSNPN, CDR2 SVGIG (reference sequence). The CDR3 loop reads CAWSDQTGGFYGYTF. CDR3 sequence (DNA): TGTGCCTGGAGTGATCAGACAGGGGGCTTTTATGGCTACACCTTC.

The DNA for the CDR3 is TGTGCCAGCAGAGCCCAGGGGACCGACAATGAGCAGTTCTTC. The encoded protein is CASRAQGTDNEQFF. This chain links TRBV3-1 (or the pseudogene TRBV3-2) with TRBJ2-1, with D perhaps TRBD1 (6 bases). Looked up from germline, CDR1 is LGHDT and CDR2 is YNNKEL (reference sequence). Trimming removed 6 bases at V and 5 bases at J, with 14 bases between. The CDR3 runs 14 residues.

The chain recombines TRBV6-5 with TRBJ1-5, with 7 nucleotides matching TRBD1. Losses at the gene ends were 6 bases for V and 4 bases for J; bases not matched to a gene: 9. This CDR3 is built from 15 residues. The germline V gene has CDR1 MNHEY and CDR2 SVGAGI. The CDR3 DNA reads as TGTGCCAGCAGAGCGACAGGGTCGGGGAATCAGCCCCAGCATTTT. As protein: CASRATGSGNQPQHF.

V and J are TRBV6-5 and TRBJ1-6; 8 nucleotides match TRBD1. Germline trimming cut 8 bases from V and 7 bases from J; bases unmatched to any gene: 7. The V gene's germline CDR1 is MNHEY and CDR2 SVGAGI. The CDR3 sequence is 14 residues long. The DNA of the CDR3 is TGTGCCAGCGGAAGACAGGGGAACAATTCACCCCTCCACTTT. It encodes CASGRQGNNSPLHF.

The rearrangement links TRBV5-1 to TRBJ2-3, with 8 bases identical to TRBD2. The CDR3 covers 16 residues. V was clipped by 3 bases and J by 2 bases; unmatched bases: 8. Germline V gives CDR1 SGHRS, CDR2 YFSETQ. The CDR3 is CASSSGLAPTTDTQYF. The CDR3 nucleotides are TGCGCCAGCAGCTCCGGACTAGCCCCCACCACAGATACGCAGTATTTT. Together with reference TRBV5-1 and TRBJ2-3, the CDR3 gives the full variable domain: KAGVTQTPRYLIKTRGQQVTLSCSPISGHRSVSWYQQTPGQGLQFLFEYFSETQRNKGNFPGRFSGRQFSNSRSEMNVSTLELGDSALYLCASSSGLAPTTDTQYFGPGTRLTVL.

The rearrangement links TRBV18 to TRBJ1-1, with TRBD1 matching 8 bases. V trimming: 2 bases; J trimming: 3 bases; junction bases outside the gene matches: 8. Germline CDR1 KGHSH, CDR2 LQKENI. The CDR3 spans 16 residues. CDR3 sequence reads: CASSPNRGGRHTEAFF. The CDR3 nucleotides are TGTGCCAGCTCACCAAACAGGGGGGGTAGACACACTGAAGCTTTCTTT. The full variable domain, rest sourced from reference TRBV18 and TRBJ1-1, is NAGVMQNPRHLVRRRGQEARLRCSPMKGHSHVYWYRQLPEEGLKFMVYLQKENIIDESGMPKERFSAEFPKEGPSILRIQQVVRGDSAAYFCASSPNRGGRHTEAFFGQGTRLTVV.

The chain has TRBV9 and TRBJ1-3; perhaps TRBD1 as D (5 bases). The CDR3 extends over 14 amino acids. V was trimmed by 1 base and J by 2 bases, leaving 7 bases between them. The germline gives CDR1 SGDLS, CDR2 YYNGEE. The CDR3 is CASSVRGTGNTIYF. The CDR3 bases are TGTGCCAGCAGCGTACGGGGGACTGGAAACACCATATATTTT. Looking up the rest from reference TRBV9 and TRBJ1-3 gives the full variable domain: DSGVTQTPKHLITATGQRVTLRCSPRSGDLSVYWYQQSLDQGLQFLIQYYNGEERAKGNILERFSAQQFPDLHSELNLSSLELGDSALYFCASSVRGTGNTIYFGEGSWLTVV.

This clone was counted a single time. The CDR3 here is CASTQGQGVRYNEQFF. The CDR3, as DNA: TGTGCCAGTACCCAGGGACAGGGGGTACGTTACAATGAGCAGTTCTTC. The chain has TRBV19 and TRBJ2-1; 11 nucleotides align to TRBD1. The V gene's germline CDR1 is LNHDA and CDR2 SQIVND (reference sequence). V shed 7 bases, J shed 4 bases, and the junction held 9 bases outside the gene matches. The CDR3 has 16 amino acids.

The V gene is TRBV10-2, the J gene TRBJ1-2; D is perhaps TRBD1 (5 bases). CDR1 is WSHSY, CDR2 SAAADI, per germline. V lost 4 bases, J lost 6 bases, and 9 bases lay in between. The CDR3 contains 12 residues. This CDR3 is CASSGQLNGYTF. The CDR3 DNA sequence: TGCGCCAGCAGTGGACAGCTGAATGGCTACACCTTC.